The TCR beta chain described here comes from a study of CD8 T cells in ankylosing spondylitis. Whole-study findings and limits: Peripheral blood samples showed relatively rare disease-linked clones, and these clones were CD8+. Blood from ankylosing spondylitis patients appeared to carry a characteristic roughly 8-variant TCR beta motif. Past studies reported some motif variants in reactive arthritis synovial fluid and blood.

This clonotype was seen many times. The antigen is not known. The authors made TCR beta libraries by quantitative 5'-RACE with molecular barcodes. Via MiXCR, TCRdb re-called the 5' RACE reads, giving one row per CDR3 protein. The repertoire holds about 210,000 distinct CDR3 sequences, with 7% to 8% as singletons. V shed 7 bases and J 3 bases; nucleotides not matched to a gene: 5. Germline V gene lookup returns CDR1 LGHNT and CDR2 FRNRAP. The CDR3 runs 13 residues. V gene TRBV12-5 combines with J gene TRBJ2-7, with 8 bases that match TRBD1. What was sequenced was blood, either unsorted or a sorted T cell fraction (not recorded which). The clonotype was recovered from a male donor with ankylosing spondylitis. The CDR3 nucleotides are TGTGCTAGTGCCGTTGACAGGGGCTACGAGCAGTACTTC. Translating gives CASAVDRGYEQYF.